A single sample gave rise to the 21 T cell receptor beta chains below, sequenced in a study of cytomegalovirus exposure and HLA in healthy donors. Both 60 Vbeta primers and 13 Jbeta primers went into the PCR. Profiled with immunoSEQ multiplex PCR; TCRdb holds only in-frame clones, not every one. The table has roughly 240,000 clones, about four fifths seen once. Material: PBMCs. The receptors were sampled from a woman between 40 and 50 years old in good health and CMV-seropositive.

The chain has TRBV9 and TRBJ2-5; weak D call: TRBD2 (6 bases). The J call could be wrong; TRBJ2-7 is a better fit for the DNA end. Germline V lookup: CDR1 SGDLS, CDR2 YYNGEE. The CDR3 extends over 16 amino acids. For the CDR3, the DNA is TGTGCCAGCAGCCCGAGGAGGGCGGGGCGGGCCTACGAGCAGTACTTC. Protein product: CASSPRRAGRAYEQYF.

The rearrangement links TRBV18 to TRBJ2-7; perhaps TRBD1 as D (7 bases). Germline values: CDR1 KGHSH, CDR2 LQKENI. This CDR3 is built from 15 residues. V lost 3 bases, J lost 4 bases, and 16 bases lay in between. The CDR3, as DNA: TGTGCCAGCTCACCGACCCAGGGGGGAACTTACGAGCAGTACTTC. Protein: CASSPTQGGTYEQYF.

The chain links TRBV6-5 to TRBJ2-7, with 9 bases fitting TRBD1. CDR1 is MNHEY and CDR2 is SVGAGI in the germline V gene. The CDR3 loop spans 14 amino acids. With V trimmed by 7 bases and J by 2 bases, 6 bases remained unmatched. The CDR3 region is CASTSGTGPYEQYF. Written as DNA, the CDR3 is TGTGCCAGCACTTCCGGGACAGGGCCCTACGAGCAGTACTTC.

The V and J genes are TRBV5-1 and TRBJ1-4; 7 nucleotides align to TRBD1. Germline CDR1 is SGHRS and CDR2 is YFSETQ. V shed 4 bases and J 6 bases; nucleotides not matched to a gene: 6. The CDR3 has 14 amino acids. As DNA, the CDR3 is TGCGCCAGCAGCCCTACAGGGGTTTATGAAAAACTGTTTTTT. Amino acids: CASSPTGVYEKLFF.

J is TRBJ1-2 and V is TRBV9; 7 bases match TRBD1. Germline CDR1 is SGDLS and CDR2 is YYNGEE. The CDR3 has 13 residues. V lost 3 bases to trimming and J lost 4 bases; unmatched junction nucleotides: 3. CDR3: CASSGQGSYGYTF. For the CDR3, the DNA is TGTGCCAGCAGCGGACAGGGCTCCTATGGCTACACCTTC. The entire variable domain, with the rest obtained from reference TRBV9 and TRBJ1-2, is as follows: DSGVTQTPKHLITATGQRVTLRCSPRSGDLSVYWYQQSLDQGLQFLIQYYNGEERAKGNILERFSAQQFPDLHSELNLSSLELGDSALYFCASSGQGSYGYTFGSGTRLTVV.

The chain links TRBV6-5 to TRBJ1-6, with unresolved D. Germline CDR1 reads MNHEY; CDR2 reads SVGAGI. This CDR3 region has 13 residues. V was trimmed by 9 bases and J by 5 bases, leaving 11 bases between them. The CDR3 coding sequence is TGTGCCAGTTGGACTTTGGATAATTCACCCCTCCACTTT. The encoded protein is CASWTLDNSPLHF.

V and J are TRBV30 and TRBJ2-2; D is perhaps TRBD1 (5 bases). The V gene lost 2 bases and the J gene lost 1 base, with 11 bases spanning the gap. CDR1 is GTSNPN and CDR2 is SVGIG in the germline V gene (reference sequence). The CDR3 has 15 amino acids. This CDR3 is CAWSFGAENTGELFF. CDR3 coding DNA: TGTGCCTGGAGTTTTGGGGCTGAGAACACCGGGGAGCTGTTTTTT.

This clone has just a few counts. This chain links TRBV7-2 with TRBJ2-3, with D perhaps matching TRBD2 (5 bases). The CDR3 is made up of 16 amino acids. Germline V gives CDR1 SGHTA, CDR2 FQGNSA. V was trimmed by 5 bases and J by 1 base, leaving 16 bases between them. CDR3 nucleotide sequence: TGTGCCAGCAGCCCCGAGAGAGGTAGCGGCACAGATACGCAGTATTTT. Residues: CASSPERGSGTDTQYF.

The chain couples TRBV6-5 to TRBJ2-7, with 13 nucleotides matching TRBD2. The V segment lost 7 bases and the J segment 5 bases; nucleotides outside the gene matches: 5. This CDR3 is 14 amino acids long. The germline CDR1 and CDR2 sequences are MNHEY and SVGAGI. CDR3 region: CASTFGLAGDEQYF. The CDR3 coding sequence is TGTGCCAGCACCTTCGGACTAGCGGGGGACGAGCAGTACTTC.

J is TRBJ2-7 and V is TRBV4-1; 8 nucleotides agree with TRBD2. The V and J ends lost 1 base and 1 base, in that order; junction bases with no gene match: 18. Germline CDR1 reads MGHRA; CDR2 reads YSYEKL. CDR3 length: 20 amino acids. CDR3 residues: CASSQASESSGLRGSYEQYF. DNA for the CDR3: TGCGCCAGCAGCCAAGCTAGTGAGTCTAGCGGGCTGAGAGGTTCCTACGAGCAGTACTTC.

The sample holds a few counts of this clone. The rearrangement links TRBV13 to TRBJ2-1; 13 nucleotides align to TRBD2. Germline CDR1 reads PRHDT; CDR2 reads FYEKMQ (reference sequence). This CDR3 has 17 residues. V was pared by 5 bases and J by 8 bases, with 12 bases of the junction left unmatched. The CDR3 DNA reads as TGTGCCAGCAGCGCCGGGACTAGCGGGGTTAGGATCGATGAGCAGTTCTTC. Translating it yields CASSAGTSGVRIDEQFF.

J is TRBJ2-2 and V is TRBV4-3; possible D gene TRBD1, 6 bases. The germline gives CDR1 LGHNA, CDR2 YSLEER. The V end was cut by 0 bases, the J end by 1 base, with 15 bases between. The length of the CDR3 is 18 residues. This chain's CDR3 is CASSQDLYGTRNTGELFF. CDR3 nucleotides: TGCGCCAGCAGCCAAGATCTTTACGGGACAAGGAACACCGGGGAGCTGTTTTTT.

This chain links TRBV2 with TRBJ1-2; 10 bases line up with TRBD1. Germline assignment: CDR1 SNHLY and CDR2 FYNNEI. The V segment lost 6 bases and the J segment 14 bases; nucleotides outside the gene matches: 12. The CDR3 contains 13 residues. The CDR3 DNA is TGTGCCAGCAGGGACAGGGGGACCTCTTATGGAACCTTC. This codes for CASRDRGTSYGTF.

V is TRBV20-1 and J is TRBJ1-1; D is unclear. Trimming cost V 3 bases and J 6 bases, with 8 bases left between them. Germline values: CDR1 DFQATT, CDR2 SNEGSKA (reference sequence). The CDR3 is 11 amino acids. The CDR3, as DNA: TGCAGTGCTAGTCACCGGGCTGAAGCTTTCTTT. Its translation is CSASHRAEAFF.

V and J are TRBV5-5 and TRBJ1-2; possibly TRBD1 for D (5 bases). Trimming stripped 4 bases from V and 8 bases from J, with 15 bases between. The CDR3 spans 13 residues. Germline V CDR1 and CDR2: SGHKS, YYEKEE (reference sequence). The DNA of the CDR3 is TGTGCCAGCAGCAGTAGCCTCAGGGAAGGCTACACCTTC. This codes for CASSSSLREGYTF.

The V call is TRBV9, the J call TRBJ2-7; TRBD1 is a possible D gene (5 bases). Per germline, CDR1 SGDLS and CDR2 YYNGEE. V was shortened by 0 bases and J by 7 bases, with 17 bases between the two germline ends. The CDR3 spans 15 residues. Here the CDR3 reads CASSVAPTGLGEQYF. The CDR3 nucleotides read TGTGCCAGCAGCGTAGCCCCCACAGGCCTGGGGGAGCAGTACTTC.

The rearrangement links TRBV5-6 to TRBJ2-5; weak D call: TRBD2 (7 bases). Trimming took 1 base from V and 1 from J, leaving 8 bases between them. The CDR3 extends over 14 amino acids. Germline CDR1 is SGHDT and CDR2 is YYEEEE. In DNA form, the CDR3 reads TGTGCCAGCAGCTTGAGGGGGGGCCAAGAGACCCAGTACTTC. Translating it yields CASSLRGGQETQYF.

This clone has just a few counts. The sample carries other DNA sequences with the same CDR3. The CDR3 region has the DNA TGCGCCAGCAGGAGGGGACAGGGAACTGAAAAACTGTTTTTT. Protein sequence: CASRRGQGTEKLFF. The chain couples TRBV10-2 to TRBJ1-4; 9 bases are shared with TRBD1. The germline V gene has CDR1 WSHSY and CDR2 SAAADI. Trimming cost V 6 bases and J 7 bases; bases outside gene matches: 6. This CDR3 region has 14 residues.

V is TRBV7-9 and J is TRBJ2-7; 8 bases agree with TRBD2. CDR1 is SEHNR and CDR2 is FQNEAQ in the germline V gene (reference sequence). With V trimmed by 7 bases and J by 3 bases, 8 bases remained unmatched. The CDR3 has 14 amino acids. DNA of the CDR3: TGTGCCAGCAAACAAAGCGGGGGAGTCTACGAGCAGTACTTC. Translation: CASKQSGGVYEQYF.

The chain uses TRBV7-8 and TRBJ2-5; no clear D. The V gene's germline CDR1 is SGHVS and CDR2 FQNEAQ. The CDR3 covers 15 residues. V lost 3 bases to trimming and J lost 7 bases, with 18 bases between them. The CDR3 DNA is TGTGCCAGCAGCTTCGGAGCCGGTTCCCCCGGGACCCAGTACTTC. This sequence encodes CASSFGAGSPGTQYF.

The chain is built from TRBV9 and TRBJ1-1; a possible D gene is TRBD1 (6 bases). This CDR3 comprises 15 residues. V lost 4 bases and J 0 bases, leaving 13 bases between the germline ends. In germline, CDR1 is SGDLS, CDR2 YYNGEE. CDR3 nucleotide sequence: TGTGCCAGCAGCCCTACGGGGACAATGAACACTGAAGCTTTCTTT. Translation: CASSPTGTMNTEAFF.